These 14 T cell receptor beta chains share one sample of origin, sequenced in a study of shared clonotypes between healthy human individuals. Generated by immunoSEQ multiplex PCR, the TCRdb table keeps only in-frame clones and is missing some. The table shows some 2.3 million clones, with 85% to 95% occurring only once. The material sequenced was naive CD4+ T cells from PBMCs. Subset described: CD45RA+ positively selected. These receptors all stem from a man younger than 30 in good health. Some clones in this sample may be carry-over from other donors' samples.

The chain employs TRBV27 and TRBJ2-1, with 7 bases fitting TRBD2. This CDR3 contains 16 residues. In germline, CDR1 is MNHEY, CDR2 SMNVEV (reference sequence). The junction had 12 bases not matched to a gene; V was cut back by 4 bases and J by 6 bases. CDR3: CASSSLGAGVSNEQFF. In DNA form, the CDR3 reads TGTGCCAGCAGTTCCCTCGGCGCGGGAGTTAGCAATGAGCAGTTCTTC.

To note about this clone: Additional DNA sequences in this sample encode the identical CDR3. CDR3 in amino acids: CASSSNYEQYF. The CDR3 DNA is TGTGCCAGCAGCTCGAACTACGAGCAGTACTTC. The chain carries TRBV6-5 and TRBJ2-7; no reliable D call. CDR3 length equals 11 residues. The ends were cut back, 6 bases at V and 3 bases at J, with 6 bases in the middle. In germline, CDR1 is MNHEY, CDR2 SVGAGI.

The chain joins TRBV28 to TRBJ2-7, with 12 nucleotides matching TRBD2. CDR1 and CDR2 (germline): MDHEN, SYDVKM. V was pared by 6 bases and J by 2 bases, with 5 bases of the junction left unmatched. There are 15 residues in the CDR3. The CDR3 sequence: CASSRTSGRTYEQYF. For the CDR3, the DNA is TGTGCCAGCAGCCGAACTAGCGGGAGGACCTACGAGCAGTACTTC.

The chain has TRBV27 and TRBJ1-5; D remains unclear. The CDR3 runs to 15 residues. Trimming cost V 8 bases and J 0 bases, with 14 bases left between them. CDR1 is MNHEY and CDR2 is SMNVEV in the germline V gene (reference sequence). The DNA of the CDR3 is TGTGCCAGCTCGCGAGCTTATCTTAGCAATCAGCCCCAGCATTTT. It is translated as CASSRAYLSNQPQHF.

This rearrangement joins TRBV18 to TRBJ2-2, with D maybe TRBD2 (5 bases). With 2 bases removed from V and 0 bases from J, the gap between germline ends came to 10 bases. The CDR3 has 16 amino acids. CDR1 is KGHSH and CDR2 is LQKENI in the germline V gene. This chain's CDR3 is CASSPSGATNTGELFF. The CDR3 DNA reads TGTGCCAGCTCACCAAGCGGAGCGACGAACACCGGGGAGCTGTTTTTT. Full variable domain (outside the CDR3, taken from reference TRBV18 and TRBJ2-2): NAGVMQNPRHLVRRRGQEARLRCSPMKGHSHVYWYRQLPEEGLKFMVYLQKENIIDESGMPKERFSAEFPKEGPSILRIQQVVRGDSAAYFCASSPSGATNTGELFFGEGSRLTVL.

V is TRBV28 and J is TRBJ1-1, with D perhaps matching TRBD1 (5 bases). The V and J ends lost 5 bases and 6 bases respectively, with 25 bases between them. The CDR3 sequence is 17 residues long. In germline, CDR1 is MDHEN, CDR2 SYDVKM. The CDR3 sequence is CASSPASGGDFLSEAFF. CDR3 nucleotide sequence: TGTGCCAGCAGTCCCGCGTCCGGGGGGGACTTTCTGTCTGAAGCTTTCTTT.

The chain links TRBV28 to TRBJ2-5; the D gene is possibly TRBD2 (5 bases). The V gene's germline CDR1 is MDHEN and CDR2 SYDVKM. The CDR3 contains 13 residues. V was cut by 6 bases and J by 2 bases, with 10 bases left in between. Here the CDR3 reads CASRPTRQETQYF. CDR3 DNA sequence: TGTGCCAGCAGGCCTACTAGACAAGAGACCCAGTACTTC.

The chain is built from TRBV5-1 and TRBJ2-1, with 13 bases identical to TRBD2. Germline CDR1 SGHRS, CDR2 YFSETQ. V lost 4 bases and J lost 8; bases outside the gene matches: 6. This CDR3 has 15 amino acids. CDR3 DNA sequence: TGCGCCAGCAGCCACGGACTAGCGGGAGTCTATGAGCAGTTCTTC. Protein: CASSHGLAGVYEQFF.

This rearrangement joins TRBV27 to TRBJ2-1; the match to TRBD1 covers 8 bases. Losses at the gene ends were 8 bases for V and 8 bases for J; bases not matched to a gene: 14. In germline, CDR1 is MNHEY, CDR2 SMNVEV (reference sequence). The CDR3 is made up of 15 amino acids. CDR3 sequence (DNA): TGTGCCAGCCAGACCGGGACAGGAGTTAGCTATGAGCAGTTCTTC. Its protein is CASQTGTGVSYEQFF.

The chain recombines TRBV5-1 with TRBJ2-1; D not certain. The CDR3 length is 16 residues. V dropped 2 bases and J dropped 10 bases, with 22 bases sitting between them. The germline CDR1 and CDR2 sequences are SGHRS and YFSETQ. The CDR3 region is CASSFALDSTSGEQFF. The DNA for the CDR3 is TGCGCCAGCAGCTTTGCCCTAGACTCGACCTCCGGGGAGCAGTTCTTC. Complete variable domain (other parts from reference TRBV5-1 and TRBJ2-1): KAGVTQTPRYLIKTRGQQVTLSCSPISGHRSVSWYQQTPGQGLQFLFEYFSETQRNKGNFPGRFSGRQFSNSRSEMNVSTLELGDSALYLCASSFALDSTSGEQFFGPGTRLTVL.

The chain joins TRBV4-1 to TRBJ2-1; possible D gene TRBD2, 5 bases. The V end was cut by 10 bases, the J end by 1 base, with 8 bases between. CDR1 is MGHRA and CDR2 is YSYEKL in the germline V gene. This CDR3 comprises 12 residues. CDR3 coding DNA: TGCGCCAACCGGGGATCCTACAATGAGCAGTTCTTC. It codes for CANRGSYNEQFF.

The DNA of the CDR3 is TGCGCCAGCTTATCCACCTCGGGGGGTGAGCAGTACTTC. Translated, it gives CASLSTSGGEQYF. The chain has TRBV5-1 and TRBJ2-7, with 7 bases lining up with TRBD2. The CDR3 is made up of 13 amino acids. Germline CDR1 reads SGHRS; CDR2 reads YFSETQ. J lost 7 bases, V lost 7 bases, and 11 bases had no gene match.

This chain uses TRBV11-2 with TRBJ2-5, with D unclear. Germline V gene sequence: CDR1 SGHAT, CDR2 FQNNGV. V was trimmed by 3 bases and J by 2 bases, leaving 7 bases between them. The length of the CDR3 is 13 residues. For the CDR3, the DNA is TGTGCCAGCAGCTTGACCTTTCAAGAGACCCAGTACTTC. It encodes CASSLTFQETQYF.

The V call is TRBV27, the J call TRBJ2-1, with D maybe TRBD2 (5 bases). Trimming took 6 bases from V and 4 from J, leaving 13 bases between them. The germline CDR1 and CDR2 sequences are MNHEY and SMNVEV (reference sequence). The CDR3 contains 14 residues. The CDR3 spells CASSPTNPYNEQFF. The DNA of the CDR3 is TGTGCCAGCAGCCCGACTAACCCATACAATGAGCAGTTCTTC.